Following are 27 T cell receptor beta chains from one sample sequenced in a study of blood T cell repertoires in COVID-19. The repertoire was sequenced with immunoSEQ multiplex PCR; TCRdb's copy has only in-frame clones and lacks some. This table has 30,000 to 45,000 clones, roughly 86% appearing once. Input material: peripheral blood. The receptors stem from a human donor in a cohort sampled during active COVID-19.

CDR3 bases: TGTGCCAGCAGTAAACGGGAGACCCAGTACTTC. As protein: CASSKRETQYF. The rearrangement joins TRBV28 to TRBJ2-5; D remains ambiguous. The V and J ends lost 5 bases and 5 bases respectively, with 6 bases between them. The germline CDR1 and CDR2 sequences are MDHEN and SYDVKM. This CDR3 is built from 11 residues.

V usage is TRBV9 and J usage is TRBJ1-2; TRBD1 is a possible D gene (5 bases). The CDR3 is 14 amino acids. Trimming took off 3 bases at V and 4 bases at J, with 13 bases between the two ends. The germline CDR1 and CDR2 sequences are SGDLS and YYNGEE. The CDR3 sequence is CASSGTGSLYGYTF. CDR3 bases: TGTGCCAGCAGCGGCACAGGCTCCCTCTATGGCTACACCTTC.

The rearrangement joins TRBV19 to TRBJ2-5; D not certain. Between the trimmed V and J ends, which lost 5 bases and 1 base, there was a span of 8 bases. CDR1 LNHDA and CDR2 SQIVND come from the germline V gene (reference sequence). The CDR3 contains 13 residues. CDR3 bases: TGTGCCAGTAGTTCGTCCAGCCAAGAGACCCAGTACTTC. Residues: CASSSSSQETQYF.

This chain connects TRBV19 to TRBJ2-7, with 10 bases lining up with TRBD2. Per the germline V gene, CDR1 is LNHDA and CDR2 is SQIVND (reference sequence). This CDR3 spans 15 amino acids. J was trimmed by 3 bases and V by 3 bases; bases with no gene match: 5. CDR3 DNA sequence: TGTGCCAGTAGTATTTCCCTAGCGGGGGTCTACGAGCAGTACTTC. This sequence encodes CASSISLAGVYEQYF.

CDR3 in DNA: TGTGCCAGCAGCGCAGTAGCGGGAGGGGGAGAGACCCAGTACTTC. It is translated as CASSAVAGGGETQYF. The chain uses TRBV7-8 and TRBJ2-5; 11 positions agree with TRBD2. Germline V gives CDR1 SGHVS, CDR2 FQNEAQ. V was pared by 5 bases and J by 4 bases, with 6 bases of the junction left unmatched. The CDR3 runs to 15 residues.

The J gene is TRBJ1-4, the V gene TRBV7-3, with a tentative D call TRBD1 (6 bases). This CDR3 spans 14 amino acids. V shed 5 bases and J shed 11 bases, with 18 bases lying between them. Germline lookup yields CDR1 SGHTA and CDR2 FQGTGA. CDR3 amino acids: CASSPGQPGDKLFF. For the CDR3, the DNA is TGTGCCAGCAGCCCGGGACAACCCGGAGACAAACTGTTTTTT.

In DNA, the CDR3 is TGTGCCAGCAGTGTTTACTCACTCACCGGGGAGCTGTTTTTT. It is translated as CASSVYSLTGELFF. This sequence joins TRBV2 and TRBJ2-2; D remains unclear. V lost 4 bases, J lost 4 bases, and 10 bases lay in between. CDR1 and CDR2 from the germline V gene are SNHLY and FYNNEI. This CDR3 region has 14 residues.

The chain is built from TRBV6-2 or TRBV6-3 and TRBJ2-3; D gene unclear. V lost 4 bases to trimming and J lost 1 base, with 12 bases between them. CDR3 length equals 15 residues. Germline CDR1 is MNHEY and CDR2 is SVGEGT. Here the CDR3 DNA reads TGTGCCAGCAGTTTAAGTTGGCAGGGCACAGATACGCAGTATTTT. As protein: CASSLSWQGTDTQYF.

The CDR3 is CASSEGTGPTDTQYF. The CDR3 nucleotides are TGTGCCAGCAGTGAAGGGACAGGGCCCACAGATACGCAGTATTTT. The chain recombines TRBV2 with TRBJ2-3, with TRBD1 matching 8 bases. Germline lookup yields CDR1 SNHLY and CDR2 FYNNEI. This CDR3 region has 15 residues. V lost 1 base, J lost 2 bases, and 2 bases stayed unmatched.

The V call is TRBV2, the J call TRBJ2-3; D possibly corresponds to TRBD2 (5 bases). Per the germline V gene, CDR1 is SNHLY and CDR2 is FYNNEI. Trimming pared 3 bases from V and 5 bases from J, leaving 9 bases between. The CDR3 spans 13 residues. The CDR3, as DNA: TGTGCCAGCAGTGAGAATGAGGGAGATACGCAGTATTTT. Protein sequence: CASSENEGDTQYF.

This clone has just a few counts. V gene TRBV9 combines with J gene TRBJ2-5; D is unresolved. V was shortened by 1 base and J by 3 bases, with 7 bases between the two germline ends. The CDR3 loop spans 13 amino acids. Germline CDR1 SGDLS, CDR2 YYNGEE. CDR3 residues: CASSVQPEETQYF. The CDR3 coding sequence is TGTGCCAGCAGCGTACAACCAGAAGAGACCCAGTACTTC.

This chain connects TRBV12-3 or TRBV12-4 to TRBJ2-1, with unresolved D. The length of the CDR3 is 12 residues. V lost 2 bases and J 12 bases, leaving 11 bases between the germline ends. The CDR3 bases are TGTGCCAGCAGTTTAAACCGCCCGCGGCAGTTCTTC. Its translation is CASSLNRPRQFF.

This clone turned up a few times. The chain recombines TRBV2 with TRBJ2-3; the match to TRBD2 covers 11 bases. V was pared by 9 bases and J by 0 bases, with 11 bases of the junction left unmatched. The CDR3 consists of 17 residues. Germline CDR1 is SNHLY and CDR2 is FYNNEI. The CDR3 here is CASETSGADTSTDTQYF. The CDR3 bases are TGTGCCAGTGAGACTAGCGGGGCCGATACGAGCACAGATACGCAGTATTTT.

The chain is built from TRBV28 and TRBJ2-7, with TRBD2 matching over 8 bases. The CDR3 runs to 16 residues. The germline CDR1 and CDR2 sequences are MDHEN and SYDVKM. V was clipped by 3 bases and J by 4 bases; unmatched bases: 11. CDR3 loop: CASSFPGSGRGYEQYF. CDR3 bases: TGTGCCAGCAGTTTCCCGGGGAGCGGGAGAGGTTACGAGCAGTACTTC.

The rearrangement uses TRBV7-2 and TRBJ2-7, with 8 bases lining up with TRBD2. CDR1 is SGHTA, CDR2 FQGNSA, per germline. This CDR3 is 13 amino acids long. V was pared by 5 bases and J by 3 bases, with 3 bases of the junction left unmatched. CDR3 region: CASSLGLVYEQYF. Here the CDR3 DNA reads TGTGCCAGCAGCCTGGGACTAGTCTACGAGCAGTACTTC. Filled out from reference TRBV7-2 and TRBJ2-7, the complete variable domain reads GAGVSQSPSNKVTEKGKDVELRCDPISGHTALYWYRQSLGQGLEFLIYFQGNSAPDKSGLPSDRFSAERTGGSVSTLTIQRTQQEDSAVYLCASSLGLVYEQYFGPGTRLTVT.

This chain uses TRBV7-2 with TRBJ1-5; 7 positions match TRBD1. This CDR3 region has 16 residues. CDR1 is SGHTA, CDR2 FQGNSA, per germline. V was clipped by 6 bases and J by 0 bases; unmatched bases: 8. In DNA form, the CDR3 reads TGTGCCAGCAGTTATACCGGGACAGCTAGCAATCAGCCCCAGCATTTT. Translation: CASSYTGTASNQPQHF.

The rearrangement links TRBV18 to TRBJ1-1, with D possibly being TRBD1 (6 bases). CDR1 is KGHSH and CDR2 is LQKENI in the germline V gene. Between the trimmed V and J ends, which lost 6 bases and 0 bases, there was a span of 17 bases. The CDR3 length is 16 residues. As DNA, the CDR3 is TGTGCCAGCTCTCAAACAGGGCCACCCATGAACACTGAAGCTTTCTTT. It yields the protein CASSQTGPPMNTEAFF. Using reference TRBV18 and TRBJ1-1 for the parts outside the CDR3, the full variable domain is NAGVMQNPRHLVRRRGQEARLRCSPMKGHSHVYWYRQLPEEGLKFMVYLQKENIIDESGMPKERFSAEFPKEGPSILRIQQVVRGDSAAYFCASSQTGPPMNTEAFFGQGTRLTVV.

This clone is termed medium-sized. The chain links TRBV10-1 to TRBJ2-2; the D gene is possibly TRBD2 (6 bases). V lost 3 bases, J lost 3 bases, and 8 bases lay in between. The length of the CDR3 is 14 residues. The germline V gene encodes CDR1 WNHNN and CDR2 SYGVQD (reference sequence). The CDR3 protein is CASSDPGDTGELFF. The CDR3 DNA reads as TGCGCCAGCAGTGACCCGGGGGACACCGGGGAGCTGTTTTTT.

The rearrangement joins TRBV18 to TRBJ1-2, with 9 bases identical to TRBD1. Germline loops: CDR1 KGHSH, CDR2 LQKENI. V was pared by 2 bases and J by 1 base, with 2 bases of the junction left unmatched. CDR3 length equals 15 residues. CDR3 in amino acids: CASSPGTGINYGYTF. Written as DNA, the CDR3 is TGTGCCAGCTCACCAGGGACAGGGATTAACTATGGCTACACCTTC. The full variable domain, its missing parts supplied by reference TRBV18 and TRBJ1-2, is NAGVMQNPRHLVRRRGQEARLRCSPMKGHSHVYWYRQLPEEGLKFMVYLQKENIIDESGMPKERFSAEFPKEGPSILRIQQVVRGDSAAYFCASSPGTGINYGYTFGSGTRLTVV.

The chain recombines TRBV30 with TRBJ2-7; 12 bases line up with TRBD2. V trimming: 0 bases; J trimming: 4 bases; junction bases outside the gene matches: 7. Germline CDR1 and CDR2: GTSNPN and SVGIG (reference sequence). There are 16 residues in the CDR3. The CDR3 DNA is TGTGCCTGGAGTGTACGACTAGCGGGAGTCATGTACGAGCAGTACTTC. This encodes CAWSVRLAGVMYEQYF.

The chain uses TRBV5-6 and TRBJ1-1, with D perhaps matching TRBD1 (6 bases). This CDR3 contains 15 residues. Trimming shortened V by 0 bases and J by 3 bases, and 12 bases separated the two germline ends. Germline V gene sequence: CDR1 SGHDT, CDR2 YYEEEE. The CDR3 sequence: CASSLGGRGYTEAFF. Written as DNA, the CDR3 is TGTGCCAGCAGCTTGGGGGGCAGGGGCTACACTGAAGCTTTCTTT.

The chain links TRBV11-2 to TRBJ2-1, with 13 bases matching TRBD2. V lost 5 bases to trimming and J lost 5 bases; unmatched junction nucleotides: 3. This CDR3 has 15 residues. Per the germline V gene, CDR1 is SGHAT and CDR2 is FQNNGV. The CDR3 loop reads CASSLGTSGNNEQFF. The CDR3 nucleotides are TGTGCCAGCAGCCTCGGGACTAGCGGGAACAATGAGCAGTTCTTC.

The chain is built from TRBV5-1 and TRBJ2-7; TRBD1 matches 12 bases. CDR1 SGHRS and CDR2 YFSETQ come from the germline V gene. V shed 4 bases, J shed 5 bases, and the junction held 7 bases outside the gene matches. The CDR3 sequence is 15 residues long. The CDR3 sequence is CASSLPGTGGNEQYF. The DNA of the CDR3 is TGCGCCAGCAGCCTTCCCGGGACAGGGGGCAACGAGCAGTACTTC.

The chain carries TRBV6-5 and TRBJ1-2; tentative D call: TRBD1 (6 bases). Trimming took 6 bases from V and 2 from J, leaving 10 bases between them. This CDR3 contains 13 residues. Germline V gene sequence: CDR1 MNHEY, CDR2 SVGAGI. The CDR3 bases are TGTGCCAGCAGGCTCACAGGGAACTATGGCTACACCTTC. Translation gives CASRLTGNYGYTF.

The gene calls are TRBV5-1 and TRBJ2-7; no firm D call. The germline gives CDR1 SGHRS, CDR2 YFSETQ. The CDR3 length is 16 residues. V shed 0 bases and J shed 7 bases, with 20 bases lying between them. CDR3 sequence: CASSLDRTLGSSEQYF. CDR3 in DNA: TGCGCCAGCAGCTTGGATCGCACCCTGGGCTCTTCGGAGCAGTACTTC. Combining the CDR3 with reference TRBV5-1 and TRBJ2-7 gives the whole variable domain KAGVTQTPRYLIKTRGQQVTLSCSPISGHRSVSWYQQTPGQGLQFLFEYFSETQRNKGNFPGRFSGRQFSNSRSEMNVSTLELGDSALYLCASSLDRTLGSSEQYFGPGTRLTVT.

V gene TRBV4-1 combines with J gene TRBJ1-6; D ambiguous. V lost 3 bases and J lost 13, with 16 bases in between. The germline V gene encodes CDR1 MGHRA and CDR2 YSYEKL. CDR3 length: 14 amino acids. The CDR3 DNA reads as TGCGCCAGCAGCCATGCGCTCCCCCCGGGGCCCCTCCACTTT. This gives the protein CASSHALPPGPLHF.

CDR3 sequence reads: CASSYSGGTGELFF. Written as DNA, the CDR3 is TGTGCCAGCAGCTACTCAGGAGGCACCGGGGAGCTGTTTTTT. The J gene is TRBJ2-2, the V gene TRBV5-4; possible D gene TRBD2, 5 bases. Germline V CDR1 and CDR2: SGHNT, YYREEE (reference sequence). Trimming took 3 bases from V and 4 from J, leaving 10 bases between them. This CDR3 has 14 residues.